What follows are 20 T cell receptor beta chains derived from one specimen sequenced in a study of chemoradiotherapy in HPV16-positive cancers. Profiled with immunoSEQ multiplex PCR; TCRdb holds only in-frame clones, not every one. There are several hundred clones in the sample; about 85% occur only once, and roughly 12% lies in the top ten. This specimen consisted of tumor tissue, obtained from a patient who underwent chemoradiotherapy. The receptors here all came from a human donor with HPV-associated anogenital cancer.

The chain has TRBV9 and TRBJ1-2; D not certain. This CDR3 has 13 amino acids. The V gene's germline CDR1 is SGDLS and CDR2 YYNGEE. V dropped 4 bases and J dropped 3 bases, with 10 bases sitting between them. CDR3 coding DNA: TGTGCCAGCAGCCTGGAAGGGTACTATGGCTACACCTTC. Residues: CASSLEGYYGYTF.

The chain recombines TRBV5-1 with TRBJ2-5, with 7 nucleotides matching TRBD2. The ends lost 4 bases at V and 5 bases at J; junction bases unmatched: 11. Germline CDR1 is SGHRS and CDR2 is YFSETQ. CDR3 length: 15 residues. Here the CDR3 reads CASSVTSARGETQYF. The CDR3 region has the DNA TGCGCCAGCAGCGTAACTAGCGCCCGTGGGGAGACCCAGTACTTC.

This clone was observed a handful of times. The rearrangement uses TRBV9 and TRBJ2-3; 15 bases match TRBD2. The CDR3 is 17 residues long. Per the germline V gene, CDR1 is SGDLS and CDR2 is YYNGEE. V lost 4 bases and J lost 3; bases outside the gene matches: 6. CDR3 residues: CASSSGLAGGLTDTQYF. The CDR3 region has the DNA TGTGCCAGCAGCTCCGGACTAGCGGGGGGGCTAACAGATACGCAGTATTTT.

This chain connects TRBV4-1 to TRBJ1-2, with 8 nucleotides matching TRBD1. There are 16 residues in the CDR3. V was clipped by 4 bases and J by 0 bases; unmatched bases: 7. CDR1 is MGHRA and CDR2 is YSYEKL in the germline V gene. For the CDR3, the DNA is TGCGCCAGCAGCCGAACTTCGGACAGGGCTAACTATGGCTACACCTTC. The encoded protein is CASSRTSDRANYGYTF.

Judged by abundance, this clone is hyperexpanded. The rearrangement joins TRBV4-1 to TRBJ2-1, with D hard to call. With 2 bases removed from V and 0 bases from J, the gap between germline ends came to 11 bases. Per germline, CDR1 MGHRA and CDR2 YSYEKL. The CDR3 has 16 residues. This CDR3 is CASSQTLTGSYNEQFF. CDR3 DNA sequence: TGCGCCAGCAGCCAAACCTTGACTGGCTCCTACAATGAGCAGTTCTTC.

V gene TRBV5-1 combines with J gene TRBJ1-6; 7 bases are shared with TRBD1. The CDR3 runs 14 residues. The germline V gene encodes CDR1 SGHRS and CDR2 YFSETQ. V was pared by 0 bases and J by 10 bases, with 4 bases of the junction left unmatched. CDR3 bases: TGCGCCAGCAGCTTGGGACAGGGAACCTCACCCCTCCACTTT. Encoded protein: CASSLGQGTSPLHF.

J is TRBJ1-6 and V is TRBV14; TRBD1 matches 9 bases. The CDR3 loop spans 18 amino acids. Unmatched junction bases numbered 11, after V lost 0 bases and J lost 8 bases. In germline, CDR1 is SGHDN, CDR2 FVKESK. Written as DNA, the CDR3 is TGTGCCAGCAGCCAAGAAGTTCCTCCCGGGACAGGGCATTCACCCCTCCACTTT. This translates into CASSQEVPPGTGHSPLHF.

The chain employs TRBV11-2 and TRBJ1-6; 11 bases fit TRBD1. The CDR3 consists of 16 residues. Germline CDR1 and CDR2: SGHAT and FQNNGV. The ends lost 5 bases at V and 9 bases at J; junction bases unmatched: 9. For the CDR3, the DNA is TGTGCCAGCAGCGTTACCGGGACAGGGGGTCGTTCACCCCTCCACTTT. Its translation is CASSVTGTGGRSPLHF.

The chain couples TRBV6-1 to TRBJ1-6, with TRBD1 matching over 10 bases. The CDR3 runs 17 residues. Per the germline V gene, CDR1 is MNHNS and CDR2 is SASEGT. Losses at the gene ends were 3 bases for V and 1 base for J; bases not matched to a gene: 3. CDR3 in amino acids: CASSEGQGKSYNSPLHF. As DNA, the CDR3 is TGTGCCAGCAGTGAGGGACAGGGGAAGTCCTATAATTCACCCCTCCACTTT.

This clone was observed a handful of times. The chain combines TRBV5-1 with TRBJ1-2, with 10 bases fitting TRBD1. This CDR3 is built from 14 residues. The V gene end was trimmed by 4 bases and the J gene end by 7 bases; junction bases not matched to a gene: 7. The V gene's germline CDR1 is SGHRS and CDR2 YFSETQ. Here the CDR3 reads CASSRGQGESGYTF. CDR3 DNA sequence: TGCGCCAGCAGCCGCGGACAGGGGGAAAGTGGCTACACCTTC.

This chain uses TRBV18 with TRBJ1-6; D is perhaps TRBD1 (6 bases). Germline V gene lookup returns CDR1 KGHSH and CDR2 LQKENI. V lost 2 bases, J lost 5 bases, and 10 bases lay in between. This CDR3 region has 15 residues. The CDR3 bases are TGTGCCAGCTCACCAAACCAGGGGAATAATTCACCCCTCCACTTT. Translation: CASSPNQGNNSPLHF.

The V call is TRBV5-4, the J call TRBJ2-5; the match to TRBD2 covers 10 bases. The germline gives CDR1 SGHNT, CDR2 YYREEE (reference sequence). V was clipped by 1 base and J by 5 bases; unmatched bases: 5. The CDR3 covers 15 residues. The CDR3 reads CASSLSLAGAETQYF. Written as DNA, the CDR3 is TGTGCCAGCAGCTTGTCGCTAGCGGGGGCCGAGACCCAGTACTTC.

V usage is TRBV7-8 and J usage is TRBJ1-1; D gene unclear. V was clipped by 4 bases and J by 4 bases, with 10 bases between them. CDR3 size: 13 residues. The V gene's germline CDR1 is SGHVS and CDR2 FQNEAQ. DNA of the CDR3: TGTGCCAGCAGCTCTACGCAGGCCACTGAAGCTTTCTTT. Its translation is CASSSTQATEAFF.

V and J are TRBV7-2 and TRBJ2-2; D gene ambiguous. Germline CDR1 SGHTA, CDR2 FQGNSA. V was cut by 1 base and J by 7 bases, with 13 bases left in between. The CDR3 contains 15 residues. The CDR3 protein is CASSLELRFGGELFF. CDR3 in DNA: TGTGCCAGCAGCTTAGAATTGAGGTTCGGCGGGGAGCTGTTTTTT.

J is TRBJ1-1 and V is TRBV7-2; D not resolved. The V end lost 4 bases, the J end lost 10 bases, and 13 bases lay between the germline ends. This CDR3 spans 12 amino acids. Germline CDR1 is SGHTA and CDR2 is FQGNSA. The chain's CDR3 is CASSWAGVSAFF. DNA for the CDR3: TGTGCCAGCAGCTGGGCCGGGGTCTCAGCTTTCTTT. Using reference TRBV7-2 and TRBJ1-1 for the parts outside the CDR3, the full variable domain is GAGVSQSPSNKVTEKGKDVELRCDPISGHTALYWYRQSLGQGLEFLIYFQGNSAPDKSGLPSDRFSAERTGGSVSTLTIQRTQQEDSAVYLCASSWAGVSAFFGQGTRLTVV.

The chain joins TRBV4-2 to TRBJ2-6; TRBD1 is a possible D gene (5 bases). Trimming took off 5 bases at V and 5 bases at J, with 19 bases between the two ends. CDR1 is LGHNA and CDR2 is YNFKEQ in the germline V gene. The CDR3 spans 17 residues. The CDR3 nucleotides read TGTGCCAGCAGCTGGGTGGACATACAAAGTCGGGCCAACGTCCTGACTTTC. It specifies CASSWVDIQSRANVLTF.

The chain couples TRBV21-1 to TRBJ1-1; TRBD1 was called by the table and not checked on the DNA. TRBV21-1 is annotated as a pseudogene. The CDR3 covers 16 residues. The CDR3 sequence is CAAGIICYTIRTEAFF. The CDR3 coding sequence is TGTGCAGCAGGAATAATTTGCTACACAATTCGCACTGAAGCTTTCTTT.

The rearrangement joins TRBV2 to TRBJ2-2; 15 bases map to TRBD2. V lost 6 bases, J lost 5 bases, and 13 bases stayed unmatched. The length of the CDR3 is 19 residues. Germline V gene data show CDR1 as SNHLY and CDR2 as FYNNEI. In nucleotides, the CDR3 is TGTGCCAGCAGGGAGCCATGGGGACTAGCGGGGGGCCGAACCGGGGAGCTGTTTTTT. Translated: CASREPWGLAGGRTGELFF. The complete variable domain, with remaining parts taken from reference TRBV2 and TRBJ2-2, reads EPEVTQTPSHQVTQMGQEVILRCVPISNHLYFYWYRQILGQKVEFLVSFYNNEISEKSEIFDDQFSVERPDGSNFTLKIRSTKLEDSAMYFCASREPWGLAGGRTGELFFGEGSRLTVL.

The chain uses TRBV7-2 and TRBJ2-7; 10 bases agree with TRBD1. The CDR3 extends over 15 amino acids. With V trimmed by 3 bases and J by 1 base, 3 bases remained unmatched. Germline assignment: CDR1 SGHTA and CDR2 FQGNSA. DNA for the CDR3: TGTGCCAGCAGCTTTCTGGGACAGGGGTCCTACGAGCAGTACTTC. This sequence encodes CASSFLGQGSYEQYF.

This sequence joins TRBV2 and TRBJ1-6; D possibly corresponds to TRBD1 (6 bases). The germline CDR1 and CDR2 sequences are SNHLY and FYNNEI. The CDR3 loop spans 14 amino acids. The V end lost 6 bases, the J end lost 9 bases, and 15 bases lay between the germline ends. Here the CDR3 DNA reads TGTGCCAGCAGAGACGACAGGAACCTTTCACCCCTCCACTTT. It codes for CASRDDRNLSPLHF.